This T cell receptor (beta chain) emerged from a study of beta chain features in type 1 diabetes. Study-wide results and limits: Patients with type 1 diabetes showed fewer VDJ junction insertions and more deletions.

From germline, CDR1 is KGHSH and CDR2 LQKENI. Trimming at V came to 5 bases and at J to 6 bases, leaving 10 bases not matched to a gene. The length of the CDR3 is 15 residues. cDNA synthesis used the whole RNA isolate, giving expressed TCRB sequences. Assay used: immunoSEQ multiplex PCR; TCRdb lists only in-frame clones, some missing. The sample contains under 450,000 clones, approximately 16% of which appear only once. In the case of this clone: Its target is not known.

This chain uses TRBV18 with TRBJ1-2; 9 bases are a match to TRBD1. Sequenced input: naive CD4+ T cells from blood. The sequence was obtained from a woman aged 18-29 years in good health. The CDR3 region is CASSISDRGRDGYTF. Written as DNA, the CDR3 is TGTGCCAGCTCAATCTCGGACAGGGGAAGAGATGGCTACACCTTC.